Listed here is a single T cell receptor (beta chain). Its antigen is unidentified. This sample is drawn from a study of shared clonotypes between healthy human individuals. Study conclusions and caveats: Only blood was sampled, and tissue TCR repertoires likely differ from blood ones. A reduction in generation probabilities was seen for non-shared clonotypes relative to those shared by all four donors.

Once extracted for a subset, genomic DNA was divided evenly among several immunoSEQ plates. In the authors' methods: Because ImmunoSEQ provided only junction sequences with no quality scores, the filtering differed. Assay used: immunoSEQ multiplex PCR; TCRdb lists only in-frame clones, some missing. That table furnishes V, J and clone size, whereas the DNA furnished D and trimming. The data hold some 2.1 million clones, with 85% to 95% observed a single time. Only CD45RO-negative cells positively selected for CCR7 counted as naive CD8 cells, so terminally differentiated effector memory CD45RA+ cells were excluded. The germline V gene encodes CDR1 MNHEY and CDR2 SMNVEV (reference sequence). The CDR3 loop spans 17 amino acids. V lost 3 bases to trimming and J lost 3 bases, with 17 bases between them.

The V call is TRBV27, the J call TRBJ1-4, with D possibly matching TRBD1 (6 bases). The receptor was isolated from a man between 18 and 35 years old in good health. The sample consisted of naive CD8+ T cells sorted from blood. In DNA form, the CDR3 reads TGTGCCAGCAGTTTTGGCAGGGGATGGTCGGCTAATGAAAAACTGTTTTTT. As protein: CASSFGRGWSANEKLFF.